A selection of T cell receptor beta chains follows, all from one sample in a study of Ad26.COV2.S vaccination and SARS-CoV-2 variants. Method: immunoSEQ multiplex PCR; TCRdb's copy keeps in-frame clones and lacks some. The data contain around 340,000 clones, around 89% of them singletons. The sequencing used peripheral blood, collected in a trial of Ad26.COV2.S vaccine versus placebo. These receptors originate from a person between 18 and 65 years old who received the Ad26.COV2.S COVID-19 vaccine or a placebo. Each CDR3 is given with its conserved first and last residue. D genes are given only for firm matches. Not every row has a clone size; where given, it reads once, few, many or a size class.

abundance,d_gene,j_gene,v_gene,CDR3aa,CDR3nt
NA,TRBD2,TRBJ2-7,TRBV7-9,CASSYTSGAAEQYF,TGTGCCAGCAGCTACACTAGCGGGGCTGCCGAGCAGTACTTC
few,NA,TRBJ2-3,TRBV28,CASSPLVGTQYF,TGTGCCAGCAGCCCCTTAGTCGGTACGCAGTATTTT
NA,TRBD1,TRBJ2-3,TRBV19,CASSTQGGTDTQYF,TGTGCCAGTAGTACACAGGGGGGCACAGATACGCAGTATTTT
NA,TRBD1,TRBJ2-1,TRBV24-1,CATSDLTGYNEQFF,TGTGCCACCAGTGATCTGACAGGGTACAATGAGCAGTTCTTC
few,TRBD1,TRBJ2-7,TRBV7-3,CASSQAQRTGTTYEQYF,TGTGCCAGCAGCCAAGCCCAAAGGACAGGAACAACATACGAGCAGTACTTC
NA,NA,TRBJ2-1,TRBV15,CATSRDYRGFSYNEQFF,TGTGCCACCAGCAGAGATTATAGAGGCTTCTCCTACAATGAGCAGTTCTTC
NA,TRBD2,TRBJ2-1,TRBV5-8,CASSKRTSPVREFF,TGTGCCAGCAGCAAACGGACTAGCCCCGTAAGAGAGTTCTTC
few,NA,TRBJ1-5,TRBV18,CASSPPGQPQHF,TGTGCCAGCTCACCACCCGGTCAGCCCCAGCATTTT
NA,TRBD1,TRBJ1-2,TRBV7-2,CASSLQGAEGYTF,TGTGCCAGCAGCTTACAGGGGGCGGAAGGCTACACCTTC
NA,NA,TRBJ2-1,TRBV7-7,CASSPRRGDYNEQFF,TGTGCTAGCAGCCCCCGAAGGGGCGACTACAATGAGCAGTTCTTC
NA,TRBD1,TRBJ2-7,TRBV30,CALRDSYEQYF,TGTGCCCTCCGGGACAGTTACGAGCAGTACTTC
many,NA,TRBJ1-1,TRBV27,CASSSGTTNTEAFF,TGTGCCAGCAGCTCCGGGACAACGAACACTGAAGCTTTCTTT
NA,NA,TRBJ2-7,TRBV6-5,CASRPQTGIYEQYF,TGTGCCAGCAGGCCGCAGACAGGAATCTACGAGCAGTACTTC
NA,NA,TRBJ1-1,TRBV7-8,CASSFKMGVPEAFF,TGTGCCAGCAGCTTTAAAATGGGGGTCCCTGAAGCTTTCTTT
NA,NA,TRBJ2-1,TRBV25-1,CASRRNEQFF,TGTGCATCCCGGCGTAATGAGCAGTTCTTC
many,TRBD1,TRBJ1-2,TRBV13,CASSLGETGRGYTF,TGTGCCAGCAGCTTAGGCGAGACAGGGAGAGGCTACACCTTC
NA,NA,TRBJ2-3,TRBV28,CASTLDSITDTQYF,TGTGCCAGCACTCTAGACAGTATCACAGATACGCAGTATTTT
NA,NA,TRBJ1-3,TRBV28,CASSFQGGSGNTIYF,TGTGCCAGCAGTTTTCAGGGAGGCTCTGGAAACACCATATATTTT
once,NA,TRBJ2-3,TRBV10-3,CAISESDLGTDTQYF,TGTGCCATCAGTGAGAGCGATCTCGGCACAGATACGCAGTATTTT
NA,NA,TRBJ2-1,TRBV20-1,CSAALLGEQFF,TGCAGTGCGGCCCTTCTGGGTGAGCAGTTCTTC
NA,NA,TRBJ1-1,TRBV11-2,CASSLETGYLNTEAFF,TGTGCCAGCAGCTTAGAGACAGGTTATTTGAACACTGAAGCTTTCTTT
NA,TRBD1,TRBJ2-1,TRBV3-1/TRBV3-2,CASSSGTGVNEQFF,TGTGCCAGCAGCTCCGGGACAGGGGTCAATGAGCAGTTCTTC
NA,NA,TRBJ2-5,TRBV2,CAGRVEETQYF,TGTGCCGGAAGGGTGGAAGAGACCCAGTACTTC
NA,NA,TRBJ2-5,TRBV5-6,CASSSAHRETQYF,TGTGCCAGCAGCTCGGCCCACAGGGAGACCCAGTACTTC
few,NA,TRBJ1-1,TRBV4-2,CASSQVRVLGTEAFF,TGTGCCAGCAGCCAAGTCCGGGTCCTTGGAACTGAAGCTTTCTTT
NA,NA,TRBJ1-2,TRBV28,CASSSFYGYTF,TGTGCCAGCAGTTCTTTCTATGGCTACACCTTC
few,NA,TRBJ2-1,TRBV4-2,CASSQDEGGYNEQFF,TGTGCCAGCAGCCAAGATGAAGGTGGGTACAATGAGCAGTTCTTC
NA,TRBD1,TRBJ2-5,TRBV28,CASSSTGALSQETQYF,TGTGCCAGCAGTTCGACAGGGGCGCTATCTCAAGAGACCCAGTACTTC
NA,NA,TRBJ1-2,TRBV3-1/TRBV3-2,CASSPTQGVNYGYTF,TGTGCCAGCAGCCCAACACAGGGAGTAAACTATGGCTACACCTTC
few,NA,TRBJ1-1,TRBV5-1,CASSLENMGTEAFF,TGCGCCAGCAGCTTGGAGAATATGGGCACTGAAGCTTTCTTT
NA,NA,TRBJ1-1,TRBV7-9,CASSLAPSNTEAFF,TGTGCCAGCAGCTTAGCTCCGTCGAACACTGAAGCTTTCTTT
once,NA,TRBJ2-1,TRBV21-1,CASSLVRSYNEQFF,TGTGCCAGCAGCTTAGTTCGCTCGTACAATGAGCAGTTCTTC